Listed below are T cell receptor beta chains from one sample, sequenced in a study of T cell responses to AZD1222 COVID-19 vaccine. Repertoires were generated with immunoSEQ multiplex PCR, while TCRdb's copy carries only in-frame clones and drops some. The sample has 95,000 to 100,000 clones; approximately 89% are singletons. The sample was peripheral blood, taken 28 days after the second AZD1222 dose. The receptor set was obtained from an adult who received the AZD1222 COVID-19 vaccine. Both conserved end residues are part of each CDR3. Each record gives: V gene, J gene, CDR3 protein.

V gene: TRBV6-5; J gene: TRBJ2-2; CDR3 protein: CASSYYRTGELFF
V gene: TRBV6-5; J gene: TRBJ2-7; CDR3 protein: CASSSTGSSSYEQYF
V gene: TRBV7-9; J gene: TRBJ2-7; CDR3 protein: CASSPAYEQYF
V gene: TRBV7-2; J gene: TRBJ2-5; CDR3 protein: CASSPDAGGGARKTQYF
V gene: TRBV19; J gene: TRBJ1-1; CDR3 protein: CASTPDRGREAFF
V gene: TRBV5-1; J gene: TRBJ2-3; CDR3 protein: CASSSITSGGGSVPDTQYF
V gene: TRBV5-6; J gene: TRBJ2-7; CDR3 protein: CASSFFGTRRDEQYF
V gene: TRBV9; J gene: TRBJ1-2; CDR3 protein: CASSVVSSSTGYTF
V gene: TRBV18; J gene: TRBJ2-3; CDR3 protein: CASSPPSGGRRDTQYF
V gene: TRBV5-1; J gene: TRBJ1-5; CDR3 protein: CASSLEGGAWQPQHF
V gene: TRBV6-2/TRBV6-3; J gene: TRBJ2-2; CDR3 protein: CASSNPLAGGPGGELFF
V gene: TRBV12-3/TRBV12-4; J gene: TRBJ2-7; CDR3 protein: CASSRVGTYEQYF
V gene: TRBV24-1; J gene: TRBJ1-2; CDR3 protein: CATSAVDTNYGYTF
V gene: TRBV29-1; J gene: TRBJ1-4; CDR3 protein: CSVLSGNEKLFF
V gene: TRBV30; J gene: TRBJ2-1; CDR3 protein: CAGRQGSEQFF
V gene: TRBV5-1; J gene: TRBJ1-5; CDR3 protein: CASSLLRGQPQHF
V gene: TRBV9; J gene: TRBJ1-1; CDR3 protein: CASSSAGGTEAFF
V gene: TRBV28; J gene: TRBJ2-2; CDR3 protein: CASSFITAGELFF